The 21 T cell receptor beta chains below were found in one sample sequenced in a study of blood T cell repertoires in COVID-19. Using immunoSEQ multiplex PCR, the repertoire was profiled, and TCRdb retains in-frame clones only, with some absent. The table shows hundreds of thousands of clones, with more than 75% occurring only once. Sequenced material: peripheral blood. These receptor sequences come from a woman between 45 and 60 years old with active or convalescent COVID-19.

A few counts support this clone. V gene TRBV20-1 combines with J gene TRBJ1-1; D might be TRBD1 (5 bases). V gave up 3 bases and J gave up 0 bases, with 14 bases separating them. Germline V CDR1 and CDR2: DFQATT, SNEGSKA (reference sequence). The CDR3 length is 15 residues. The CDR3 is CSASRGGAMNTEAFF. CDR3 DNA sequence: TGCAGTGCTAGTAGGGGAGGGGCTATGAACACTGAAGCTTTCTTT.

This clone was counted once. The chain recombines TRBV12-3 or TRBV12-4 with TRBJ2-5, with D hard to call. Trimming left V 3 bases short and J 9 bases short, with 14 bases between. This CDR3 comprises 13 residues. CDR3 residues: CASSFRISEAQYF. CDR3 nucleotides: TGTGCCAGCAGTTTCCGGATATCCGAGGCCCAGTACTTC.

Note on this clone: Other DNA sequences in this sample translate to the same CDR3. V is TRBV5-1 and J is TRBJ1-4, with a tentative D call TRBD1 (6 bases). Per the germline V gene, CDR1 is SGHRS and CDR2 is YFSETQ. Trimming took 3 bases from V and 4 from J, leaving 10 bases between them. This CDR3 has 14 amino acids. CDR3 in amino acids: CASSSQGINEKLFF. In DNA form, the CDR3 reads TGCGCCAGCAGCTCTCAGGGGATTAATGAAAAACTGTTTTTT.

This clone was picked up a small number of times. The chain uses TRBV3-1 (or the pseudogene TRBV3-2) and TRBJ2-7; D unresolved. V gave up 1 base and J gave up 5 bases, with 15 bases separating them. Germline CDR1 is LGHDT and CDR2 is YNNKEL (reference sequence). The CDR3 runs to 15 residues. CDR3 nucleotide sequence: TGTGCCAGCAGCCAAGCCTCCCGGAGTATCCACGAGCAGTACTTC. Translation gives CASSQASRSIHEQYF.

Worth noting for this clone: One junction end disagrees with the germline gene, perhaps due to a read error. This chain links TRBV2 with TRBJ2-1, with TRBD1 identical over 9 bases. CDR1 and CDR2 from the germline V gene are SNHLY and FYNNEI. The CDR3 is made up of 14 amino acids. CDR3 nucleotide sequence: TGTGCCAGCACCGACCCTAAGAAGGGACAGGGTAGGATCTTC. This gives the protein CASTDPKKGQGRIF.

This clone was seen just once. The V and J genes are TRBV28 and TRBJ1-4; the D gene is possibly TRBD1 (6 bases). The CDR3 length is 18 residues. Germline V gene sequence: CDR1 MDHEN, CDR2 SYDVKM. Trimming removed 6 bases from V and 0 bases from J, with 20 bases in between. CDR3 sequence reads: CASRPSNRDLTTNEKLFF. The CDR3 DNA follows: TGTGCCAGCAGGCCATCCAACAGGGATCTAACAACTAATGAAAAACTGTTTTTT. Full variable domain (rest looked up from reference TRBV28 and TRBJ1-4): DVKVTQSSRYLVKRTGEKVFLECVQDMDHENMFWYRQDPGLGLRLIYFSYDVKMKEKGDIPEGYSVSREKKERFSLILESASTNQTSMYLCASRPSNRDLTTNEKLFFGSGTQLSVL.

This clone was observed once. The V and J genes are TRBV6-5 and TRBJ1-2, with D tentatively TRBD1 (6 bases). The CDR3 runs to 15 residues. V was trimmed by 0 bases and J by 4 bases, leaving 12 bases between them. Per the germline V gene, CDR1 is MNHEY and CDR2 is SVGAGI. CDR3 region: CASSYSMGGPYGYTF. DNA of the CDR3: TGTGCCAGCAGTTACTCGATGGGGGGGCCCTATGGCTACACCTTC.

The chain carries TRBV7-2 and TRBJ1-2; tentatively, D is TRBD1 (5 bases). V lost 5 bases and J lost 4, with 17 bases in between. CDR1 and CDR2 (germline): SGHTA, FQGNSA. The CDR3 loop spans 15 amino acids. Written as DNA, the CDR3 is TGTGCCAGCAGCCCTTTAGTGGGGGGTACCTATGGCTACACCTTC. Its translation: CASSPLVGGTYGYTF.

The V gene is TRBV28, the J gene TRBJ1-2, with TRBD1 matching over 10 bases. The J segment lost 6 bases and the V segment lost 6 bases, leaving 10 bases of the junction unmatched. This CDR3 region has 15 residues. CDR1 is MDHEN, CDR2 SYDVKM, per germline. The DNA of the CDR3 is TGTGCCAGCAGGAACCTTTGGACAGGGGGAGATGGCTACACCTTC. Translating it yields CASRNLWTGGDGYTF.

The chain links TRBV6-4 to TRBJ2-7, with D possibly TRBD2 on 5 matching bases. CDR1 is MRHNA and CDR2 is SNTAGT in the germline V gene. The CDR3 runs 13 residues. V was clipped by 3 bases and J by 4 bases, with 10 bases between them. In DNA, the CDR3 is TGTGCCAGCAGTGATAGCGCGCCGTACGAGCAGTACTTC. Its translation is CASSDSAPYEQYF.

The CDR3 region has the DNA TGTGCCACCAGTGATCCGTCCGGGACTGACGGGCTAAAGGATGGCTACACCTTC. This translates into CATSDPSGTDGLKDGYTF. The rearrangement links TRBV24-1 to TRBJ1-2; perhaps TRBD1 as D (5 bases). Trimming removed 3 bases at V and 6 bases at J, with 25 bases between. Germline V gene data show CDR1 as KGHDR and CDR2 as SFDVKD. This CDR3 comprises 18 residues.

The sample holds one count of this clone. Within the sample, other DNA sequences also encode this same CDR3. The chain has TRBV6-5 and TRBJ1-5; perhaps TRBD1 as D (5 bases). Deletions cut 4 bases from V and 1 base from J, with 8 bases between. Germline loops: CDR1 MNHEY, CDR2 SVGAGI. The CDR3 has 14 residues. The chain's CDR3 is CASSLGGSNQPQHF. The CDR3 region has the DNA TGTGCCAGCAGTTTGGGGGGGAGCAATCAGCCCCAGCATTTT.

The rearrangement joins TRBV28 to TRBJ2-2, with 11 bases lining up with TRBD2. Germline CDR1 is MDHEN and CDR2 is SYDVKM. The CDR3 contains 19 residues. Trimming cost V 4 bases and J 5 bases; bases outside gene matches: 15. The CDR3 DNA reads TGTGCCAGCAGTTCCTTCATAAGGACTAGCGGGTCCGGGACCGGGGAGCTGTTTTTT. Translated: CASSSFIRTSGSGTGELFF.

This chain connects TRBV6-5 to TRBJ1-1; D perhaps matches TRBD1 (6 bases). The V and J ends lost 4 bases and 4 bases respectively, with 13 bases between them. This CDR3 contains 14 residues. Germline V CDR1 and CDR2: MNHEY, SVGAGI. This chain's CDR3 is CASSSTGSSTEAFF. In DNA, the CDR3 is TGTGCCAGCAGTTCTACAGGGTCGAGCACTGAAGCTTTCTTT.

The CDR3 is CASSLPRNEQFF. The CDR3 coding sequence is TGTGCCAGCAGCTTACCCCGGAATGAGCAGTTCTTC. The V gene is TRBV7-2, the J gene TRBJ2-1, with D unclear. Per the germline V gene, CDR1 is SGHTA and CDR2 is FQGNSA. V was pared by 2 bases and J by 7 bases, with 6 bases between. The CDR3 is 12 amino acids. Full variable domain (outside the CDR3, taken from reference TRBV7-2 and TRBJ2-1): GAGVSQSPSNKVTEKGKDVELRCDPISGHTALYWYRQSLGQGLEFLIYFQGNSAPDKSGLPSDRFSAERTGGSVSTLTIQRTQQEDSAVYLCASSLPRNEQFFGPGTRLTVL.

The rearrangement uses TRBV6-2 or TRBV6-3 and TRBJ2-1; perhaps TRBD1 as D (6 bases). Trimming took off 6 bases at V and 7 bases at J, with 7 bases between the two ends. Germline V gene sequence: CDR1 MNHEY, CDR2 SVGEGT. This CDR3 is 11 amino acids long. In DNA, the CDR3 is TGTGCCAGCAGCCAGGGGAATGAGCAGTTCTTC. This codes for CASSQGNEQFF.

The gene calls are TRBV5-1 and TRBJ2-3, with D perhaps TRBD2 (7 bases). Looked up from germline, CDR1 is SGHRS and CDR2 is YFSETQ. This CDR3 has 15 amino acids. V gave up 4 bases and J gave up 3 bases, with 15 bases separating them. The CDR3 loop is CASSPGRGPTDTQYF. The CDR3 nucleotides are TGCGCCAGCAGCCCCGGGCGGGGGCCAACAGATACGCAGTATTTT.

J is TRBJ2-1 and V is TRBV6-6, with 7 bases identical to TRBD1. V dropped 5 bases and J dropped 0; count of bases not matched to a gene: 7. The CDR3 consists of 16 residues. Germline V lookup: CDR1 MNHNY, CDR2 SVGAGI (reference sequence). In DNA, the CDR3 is TGTGCCAGCAGTCGACAGGGCCTTAGCTCCTACAATGAGCAGTTCTTC. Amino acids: CASSRQGLSSYNEQFF.

CDR3 in amino acids: CASRVWTGKNEQFF. As DNA, the CDR3 is TGTGCCAGCAGGGTTTGGACAGGGAAAAATGAGCAGTTCTTC. The chain couples TRBV7-2 to TRBJ2-1; TRBD1 matches at 8 bases. The germline gives CDR1 SGHTA, CDR2 FQGNSA. V gave up 6 bases and J gave up 7 bases; unmatched junction bases: 8. CDR3 size: 14 residues. Based on the CDR3 plus reference TRBV7-2 and TRBJ2-1, the full variable domain is GAGVSQSPSNKVTEKGKDVELRCDPISGHTALYWYRQSLGQGLEFLIYFQGNSAPDKSGLPSDRFSAERTGGSVSTLTIQRTQQEDSAVYLCASRVWTGKNEQFFGPGTRLTVL.

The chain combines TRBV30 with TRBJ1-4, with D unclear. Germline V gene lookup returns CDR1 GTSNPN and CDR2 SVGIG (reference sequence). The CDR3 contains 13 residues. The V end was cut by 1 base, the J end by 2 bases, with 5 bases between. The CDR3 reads CAWSAGTNEKLFF. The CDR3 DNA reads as TGTGCCTGGAGTGCGGGGACTAATGAAAAACTGTTTTTT.

The CDR3 region is CASSVTWDSQNYEQYF. In nucleotides, the CDR3 is TGTGCCAGCAGCGTGACCTGGGACAGCCAGAACTACGAGCAGTACTTC. The gene calls are TRBV9 and TRBJ2-7; 7 bases are shared with TRBD1. Germline CDR1 and CDR2: SGDLS and YYNGEE. After removal of 2 bases from V and 3 bases from J, the junction contained 11 bases not matched to a gene. CDR3 length: 16 amino acids.